Listed below are T cell receptor beta chains from one sample, sequenced in a study of cytomegalovirus exposure and HLA in healthy donors. The method was immunoSEQ multiplex PCR; TCRdb's version includes in-frame clones alone and lacks a portion of them. This sample carries around 30,000 clones, around nine tenths of them seen once, and the ten largest clones take approximately 2.6%. Sequenced: PBMCs. The origin of the receptors is a boy younger than 18 in good health and CMV-seronegative. CDR3s include the opening cysteine and the closing phenylalanine or tryptophan.

V gene	J gene	CDR3 protein
TRBV5-6	TRBJ1-5	CASSLAGGGSNQPQHF
TRBV6-1	TRBJ1-2	CASSQQAGGYGYTF
TRBV5-6	TRBJ2-7	CASSLYSARGSYEQYF
TRBV4-1	TRBJ2-7	CASSHPGQGTYEQYF
TRBV10-3	TRBJ1-5	CAISEGGAPEQPQHF
TRBV28	TRBJ1-4	CASSTGQGLGEKLFF
TRBV4-2	TRBJ2-6	CASSQQGDSGANVLTF
TRBV6-9	TRBJ2-4	CASSWEDTAGGVKNIQYF
TRBV7-2	TRBJ1-3	CASSLDTSRDRIYF
TRBV2	TRBJ2-2	CAMSGLSGATGELFF
TRBV5-1	TRBJ2-2	CASFTGGNGELFF
TRBV25-1	TRBJ1-2	CASRAGPPNYGYTF
TRBV5-6	TRBJ2-7	CASSLEDRFLNSYEQYF
TRBV6-5	TRBJ2-5	CASSFGPTEGETQYF
TRBV5-1	TRBJ1-2	CASSLSPGWGYGYTF
TRBV6-6	TRBJ2-5	CASSYGGGGEETQYF
TRBV5-1	TRBJ1-1	CASSLGMREATEAFF
TRBV6-4	TRBJ2-1	CASSILAGGGNEQFF
TRBV5-4	TRBJ2-7	CASSPGTGGFYEQYF
TRBV2	TRBJ2-3	CASSRSPDSTTDTQYF
TRBV10-3	TRBJ2-1	CAIRGDSIQFF
TRBV19	TRBJ2-1	CASTPTSGGANEQFF
TRBV6-5	TRBJ1-2	CASSYQGQSYGYTF
TRBV27	TRBJ1-2	CASSLSGGDYGYTF
TRBV5-1	TRBJ1-2	CASSLVPTAAEGYTF
TRBV5-1	TRBJ1-2	CASRNRTGNGYTF
TRBV5-1	TRBJ2-7	CASSSDRPAYEQYF
TRBV15	TRBJ2-7	CATSPGQGGFQQYF